Listed here is a single T cell receptor (beta chain). Its antigen remains undetermined. No much larger clonotype is one base removed from it; base qualities were not supplied. Trimming leaves V shorter by 4 bases and J shorter by 6 bases, with the junction holding 6 bases beyond the gene matches. CDR1 MNHEY and CDR2 SVGEGT are derived from the germline V gene. The CDR3, cysteine through phenylalanine, is 15 amino acids long. Kept here is only the CDR3 DNA, which spans 45 bases and is read in frame from base 1. Hyperthyroidism patients were newly diagnosed, had a disease duration of under 2 months, and were aged 18 to 65 years. Any patient with an uncontrolled infection, another autoimmune disease, pregnancy or lactation was excluded. Diagnoses were established on the basis of clinical symptoms, serum thyroxine and TRAb, thyroid ultrasound, and orbital computed tomography. Blood from progressor patients was collected at the time of first diagnosis with hyperthyroidism, before any ophthalmopathy symptoms had appeared. Ficoll-Paque density gradient centrifugation was used to isolate PBMCs from 10 ml of fresh peripheral blood. Progressor patients were initially diagnosed with Graves' hyperthyroidism and developed ophthalmopathy during follow-up. Trizol reagent was used to extract total RNA, and RNA quality was then checked on an Agilent 2100 Bioanalyzer.

Amplification of TCR beta CDR3 regions was carried out from RNA transcripts. The TCR CDR3 was subjected to a first round of RT-PCR using the HTBI primer set and the Qiagen OneStep RT-PCR kit. Libraries were constructed in a second round of multiplex PCR, after which size selection and purification were carried out. The libraries were sequenced on an Illumina HiSeq2000 using paired-end 100 bp reads. The published analysis was carried out like this. Raw data were processed with SOAPnuke, discarding reads with adapters, uncalled bases, mean Phred below 15, or no exact constant-primer or identifier match. High-quality paired reads were merged with COPE v1.2.5, and unique nucleotide sequences were defined as clonotypes. Clonotypes were aligned to IMGT TRBV, TRBD and TRBJ reference segments using MiTCR v1.1. Analysis was restricted to V-J combinations with a frequency above 0.0001, which covered over 98% of repertoires. A TCS score was defined as the ratio between F50 (clonal expansion) and ExV (chaos), using BLOSUM62-based TCRdist between CDR3 peptides within each V-J. Welch's t-statistics and random forest reduced 500 to 550 V-J features to 10 to 15, which were used in a naive Bayes classifier (R e1071). Clones were called with MiXCR by TCRdb after fastp trimmed the public reads at Q25, and only in-frame beta chains were retained. Every distinct CDR3 protein forms one entry, paired with its most common genes and DNA. TCRdb, rather than the study authors, made the V and J calls. Across this sample there are fewer than 400,000 distinct CDR3 sequences, with approximately 15% seen only once. The ten largest account for about a quarter of the sample.

The source of the sample is a study of T cells in Graves' hyperthyroidism and ophthalmopathy (dated by TCRdb to 2018 to 2020). Background on the whole study: Peripheral blood was collected at initial diagnosis, before any treatment. To identify TCR V-J signatures that set the groups apart, the researchers used a discovery cohort of about a hundred patients, made up of roughly 45 with Graves' ophthalmopathy and about 59 with stable Graves' hyperthyroidism. Prospective prediction of ophthalmopathy was tested in an independent validation cohort of 18 to 20 hyperthyroidism patients and some 17 patients who later progressed to ophthalmopathy. For training and testing, the 100 or so patients in the discovery cohort were randomly divided in a 7:3 ratio. Thyroid tissue and blood T-cell repertoires from more than 5 Graves' hyperthyroidism patients were also compared in the study. Following sampling, methimazole starting at 30 mg daily was given to hyperthyroidism patients, and high-dose intravenous methylprednisolone was given to ophthalmopathy patients. The paper describes TCR Vbeta CDR3 sequencing of roughly 130 peripheral blood samples, made up of some 42 ophthalmopathy patients, 70 to 75 hyperthyroidism patients and about 17 progressor patients.

Overall results and qualifications from the work: Ophthalmopathy was separated from stable hyperthyroidism by a 13 V-J signature model, with over 85% sensitivity and approximately 84% specificity obtained in cross-validation and 80%/75% obtained in testing. Most expanded thyroid clonotypes (frequency above 0.001) were also detected in blood, a finding suggesting that blood repertoires may reflect thyroid immune responses. Sample size was not statistically predetermined, and blinding of investigators to group allocation was not performed. In validation, progression to ophthalmopathy was predicted by the model with approximately 67% sensitivity and just over 72% specificity, a median of 6.5 months before onset.

Sequenced material: blood. The receptor was derived from a woman aged 18-29 years with Graves' hyperthyroidism that later progressed to Graves' ophthalmopathy. The chain uses TRBV6-2 or TRBV6-3 and TRBJ1-6; 7 middle bases align to TRBD1. Here is the DNA: TGTGCCAGCAGTTGGCCGGGACAGATTAATTCACCCCTCCACTTT. Its product reads: CASSWPGQINSPLHF.